The clone carrying this T cell receptor (beta chain) came up once. The sample comes from a study of blood T cell repertoires in COVID-19. For the study at large: Italy, Spain and the United States were the sources of the convalescent and acute COVID-19 samples. Nucleic acid was either cDNA or gDNA, and it came from T cells, B-cell-depleted T cells, or PBMCs.

Trimming left V 3 bases short and J 5 bases short, with 17 bases between. Looked up from germline, CDR1 is MNHEY and CDR2 is SMNVEV (reference sequence). The CDR3 has 17 residues. In the original workflow: Estimation of nucleated cell counts was performed using reference gene primer amplification. Method: immunoSEQ multiplex PCR; TCRdb's copy keeps in-frame clones and lacks some. V and J calls plus clone size are reproduced from that table; the DNA served to infer D and trimming. The sample holds approximately 210,000 clones; approximately 90% are singletons and the top ten take around 1.2%. Sequencing used peripheral blood. The TCR sequence derives from a man in his thirties or forties with acute or convalescent COVID-19. The V gene is TRBV27, the J gene TRBJ1-6; D may be TRBD1 (5 bases). As DNA, the CDR3 is TGTGCCAGCAGTTTCACCAGCCGGGGGGTTAATAATTCACCCCTCCACTTT. This codes for CASSFTSRGVNNSPLHF.